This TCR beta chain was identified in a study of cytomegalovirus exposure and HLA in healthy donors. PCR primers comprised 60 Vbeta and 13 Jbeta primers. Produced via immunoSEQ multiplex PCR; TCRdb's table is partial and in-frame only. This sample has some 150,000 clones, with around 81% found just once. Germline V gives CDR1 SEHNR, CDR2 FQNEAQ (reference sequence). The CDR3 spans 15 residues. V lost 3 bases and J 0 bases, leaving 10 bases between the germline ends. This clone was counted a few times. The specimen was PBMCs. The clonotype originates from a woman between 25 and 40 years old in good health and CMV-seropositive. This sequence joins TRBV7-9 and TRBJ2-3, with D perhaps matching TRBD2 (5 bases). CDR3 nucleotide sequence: TGTGCCAGCAGCTTCGGACTCTCTAGCACAGATACGCAGTATTTT. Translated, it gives CASSFGLSSTDTQYF.